This T cell receptor (beta chain) was recovered during a study of control samples from healthy donors and cancer patients. Germline V gene lookup returns CDR1 LGHDT and CDR2 YNNKEL (reference sequence). The CDR3 is 17 residues long. V lost 3 bases and J lost 6, with 21 bases in between. The protocol was immunoSEQ multiplex PCR, while the TCRdb copy is restricted to in-frame clones and leaves out a portion. The sample yields about 150,000 clones, 85% to 95% seen once. V usage is TRBV3-1 (or the pseudogene TRBV3-2) and J usage is TRBJ2-1; D is perhaps TRBD2 (6 bases). The receptor was isolated from a man aged 40-50 years in good health. The specimen sequenced was blood. CDR3 in DNA: TGTGCCAGCAGCCACTTATTAACCGGGACTTCTAGCAATGAGCAGTTCTTC. Translation: CASSHLLTGTSSNEQFF.